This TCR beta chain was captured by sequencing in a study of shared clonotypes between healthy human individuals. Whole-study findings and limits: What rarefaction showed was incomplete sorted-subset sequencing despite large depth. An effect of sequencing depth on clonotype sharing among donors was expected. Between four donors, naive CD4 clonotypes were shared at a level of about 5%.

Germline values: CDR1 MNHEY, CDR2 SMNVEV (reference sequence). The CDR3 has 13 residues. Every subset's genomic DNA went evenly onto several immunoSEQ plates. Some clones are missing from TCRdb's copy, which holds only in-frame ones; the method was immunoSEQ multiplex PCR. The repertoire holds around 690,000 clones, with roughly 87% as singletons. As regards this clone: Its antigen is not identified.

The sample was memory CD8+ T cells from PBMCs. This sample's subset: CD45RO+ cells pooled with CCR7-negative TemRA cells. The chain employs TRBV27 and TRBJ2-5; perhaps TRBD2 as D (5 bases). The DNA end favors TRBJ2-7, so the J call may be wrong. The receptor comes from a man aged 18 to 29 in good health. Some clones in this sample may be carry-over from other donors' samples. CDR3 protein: CASKFIGGYEQYF. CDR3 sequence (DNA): TGTGCCAGCAAGTTTATAGGAGGCTACGAGCAGTACTTC.